Each of the 28 T cell receptor beta chains below was sequenced from the same sample in a study of human T cells and chemical hapten exposure. TCRdb redid the calling of the RACE reads with MiXCR, one entry per CDR3 protein. This sample yields roughly 200,000 distinct CDR3 sequences, of which 20% to 25% are seen a single time; about 7% belongs to the top ten. Time point in this sample: patch test 1, 2 weeks after DPC sensitization. Treatment here: therapeutic diphenylcyclopropenone sensitization with weekly scalp DPC. Source: whole blood, taken in connection with sensitization to the hapten diphenylcyclopropenone (DPC). These receptors came from a woman in her forties or fifties with alopecia areata. Some clones in this sample may be carry-over from other donors' samples.

CDR3 sequence: CSASVLAKNIQYF. The CDR3 coding sequence is TGCAGTGCGTCGGTTCTAGCCAAAAACATTCAGTACTTC. The chain employs TRBV20-1 and TRBJ2-4; D unresolved. Trimming removed 6 bases from V and 0 bases from J, with 9 bases in between. Germline V gives CDR1 DFQATT, CDR2 SNEGSKA (reference sequence). This CDR3 has 13 amino acids.

This rearrangement joins TRBV14 to TRBJ2-1; TRBD2 matches at 11 bases. Trimming at V came to 3 bases and at J to 9 bases, leaving 4 bases not matched to a gene. The length of the CDR3 is 14 residues. From germline, CDR1 is SGHDN and CDR2 FVKESK. The CDR3 DNA sequence: TGTGCCAGCAGCCATACCGGGACTAGCGGTGAGCAGTTCTTC. Amino acids: CASSHTGTSGEQFF.

This clonotype appeared a few times. This rearrangement joins TRBV10-1 to TRBJ2-7, with 9 bases aligning to TRBD1. This CDR3 spans 14 amino acids. Germline values: CDR1 WNHNN, CDR2 SYGVQD (reference sequence). With 8 bases clipped from V and 2 bases from J, the junction kept 7 bases outside the gene matches. CDR3 amino acids: CASSRTGVTYEQYF. The CDR3 DNA reads TGCGCCAGCTCCCGGACAGGGGTCACCTACGAGCAGTACTTC.

V gene TRBV3-1 combines with J gene TRBJ2-3, with D unclear. The CDR3 runs 14 residues. Trimming shortened V by 4 bases and J by 6 bases, and 14 bases separated the two germline ends. CDR1 is LGHDT and CDR2 is YNNKEL in the germline V gene (reference sequence). In DNA, the CDR3 is TGTGCCAGCAGCCTCAATGGGCCCTGGGATACGCAGTATTTT. Translation gives CASSLNGPWDTQYF.

The V call is TRBV7-9, the J call TRBJ2-7; 11 nucleotides match TRBD2. The CDR3 consists of 19 residues. After removal of 4 bases from V and 3 bases from J, the junction contained 17 bases not matched to a gene. CDR1 SEHNR and CDR2 FQNEAQ come from the germline V gene (reference sequence). CDR3 protein: CASSSWTGTSGGRYYEQYF. In nucleotides, the CDR3 is TGTGCCAGCAGCTCCTGGACCGGGACTAGCGGAGGCCGCTACTACGAGCAGTACTTC.

The rearrangement joins TRBV7-9 to TRBJ2-5; D not certain. This CDR3 contains 12 residues. Deletions cut 4 bases from V and 5 bases from J, with 8 bases between. Per the germline V gene, CDR1 is SEHNR and CDR2 is FQNEAQ (reference sequence). CDR3 sequence reads: CASSSDWETQYF. CDR3 in DNA: TGTGCCAGCAGCTCAGACTGGGAGACCCAGTACTTC. The full variable domain, completed using reference TRBV7-9 and TRBJ2-5, is DTGVSQNPRHKITKRGQNVTFRCDPISEHNRLYWYRQTLGQGPEFLTYFQNEAQLEKSRLLSDRFSAERPKGSFSTLEIQRTEQGDSAMYLCASSSDWETQYFGPGTRLLVL.

This clonotype was counted between two and nine times. The rearrangement joins TRBV6-1 to TRBJ1-2; D is uncertain. The V and J ends lost 0 bases and 2 bases respectively, with 1 base between them. There are 12 residues in the CDR3. Germline values: CDR1 MNHNS, CDR2 SASEGT. DNA for the CDR3: TGTGCCAGCAGTGAAGCCAACTATGGCTACACCTTC. Translation gives CASSEANYGYTF.

The V and J genes are TRBV4-1 and TRBJ1-2; tentative D call: TRBD1 (5 bases). The CDR3 has 13 amino acids. Germline values: CDR1 MGHRA, CDR2 YSYEKL. The V end lost 2 bases, the J end lost 8 bases, and 12 bases lay between the germline ends. Here the CDR3 reads CASSQQGRGGYTF. CDR3 DNA: TGCGCCAGCAGCCAACAAGGACGGGGCGGCTACACCTTC.

The chain carries TRBV30 and TRBJ1-5; maybe TRBD1 (6 bases). V was clipped by 0 bases and J by 5 bases, with 11 bases between them. This CDR3 has 14 amino acids. Per the germline V gene, CDR1 is GTSNPN and CDR2 is SVGIG (reference sequence). CDR3 DNA sequence: TGTGCCTGGAGTGTATTGAAGGGGGATCAGCCCCAGCATTTT. Translation gives CAWSVLKGDQPQHF.

V and J are TRBV7-6 and TRBJ2-2; 9 bases match TRBD1. The germline CDR1 and CDR2 sequences are SGHVS and FNYEAQ. This CDR3 has 15 residues. The V gene end was trimmed by 1 base and the J gene end by 4 bases; junction bases not matched to a gene: 1. The CDR3 nucleotides are TGTGCCAGCAGCTTAGTGACAGGGGGCACCGGGGAGCTGTTTTTT. It specifies CASSLVTGGTGELFF.

The sample holds one count of this clonotype. The chain recombines TRBV28 with TRBJ2-1, with TRBD2 as a possible D gene (6 bases). Trimming stripped 2 bases from V and 8 bases from J, with 13 bases between. This CDR3 contains 14 residues. CDR1 and CDR2 (germline): MDHEN, SYDVKM. Written as DNA, the CDR3 is TGTGCCAGCAGTTTAGGGGGGAGTTTCGATGAGCAGTTCTTC. It is translated as CASSLGGSFDEQFF.

This chain joins TRBV19 and TRBJ2-3; D gene unclear. V was cut by 10 bases and J by 3 bases, with 11 bases left in between. The CDR3 length is 12 residues. Germline V gene sequence: CDR1 LNHDA, CDR2 SQIVND (reference sequence). CDR3 in amino acids: CATLDHTDTQYF. CDR3 nucleotides: TGTGCCACTCTAGACCATACAGATACGCAGTATTTT. Variable domain in full (rest from reference TRBV19 and TRBJ2-3): DGGITQSPKYLFRKEGQNVTLSCEQNLNHDAMYWYRQDPGQGLRLIYYSQIVNDFQKGDIAEGYSVSREKKESFPLTVTSAQKNPTAFYLCATLDHTDTQYFGPGTRLTVL.

This clonotype was counted only a few times. The chain uses TRBV9 and TRBJ2-1; 10 positions agree with TRBD2. V lost 3 bases to trimming and J lost 4 bases; unmatched junction nucleotides: 7. The CDR3 length is 16 residues. The V gene's germline CDR1 is SGDLS and CDR2 YYNGEE. CDR3: CASSGSLAGVYNEQFF. The CDR3 DNA follows: TGTGCCAGCAGCGGCAGTCTAGCGGGAGTATACAATGAGCAGTTCTTC.

The rearrangement uses TRBV29-1 and TRBJ1-2; weak D call: TRBD1 (6 bases). The V gene lost 7 bases and the J gene lost 12 bases, with 18 bases spanning the gap. CDR3 length: 11 residues. In germline, CDR1 is SQVTM, CDR2 ANQGSEA. The CDR3 sequence is CSAMDSSMNTF. Written as DNA, the CDR3 is TGCAGCGCAATGGACAGCTCTATGAACACCTTC.

This clonotype was counted between two and nine times. V gene TRBV29-1 combines with J gene TRBJ2-7, with unresolved D. V gave up 4 bases and J gave up 5 bases, with 12 bases separating them. Germline V gives CDR1 SQVTM, CDR2 ANQGSEA. CDR3 length equals 12 residues. The CDR3 coding sequence is TGCAGCGTTGGTCTTAAGCCCCACGAGCAGTACTTC. Amino acid sequence: CSVGLKPHEQYF.

The chain is built from TRBV11-2 and TRBJ1-1; no firm D call. Per germline, CDR1 SGHAT and CDR2 FQNNGV. Trimming cost V 2 bases and J 4 bases, with 11 bases left between them. The CDR3 extends over 14 amino acids. The CDR3 here is CASSLQSPSTEAFF. The CDR3 bases are TGTGCCAGCAGCTTACAAAGTCCCAGCACTGAAGCTTTCTTT.

This clonotype appeared a few times. V usage is TRBV7-9 and J usage is TRBJ2-3, with D perhaps matching TRBD2 (5 bases). The CDR3 totals 14 residues. V was clipped by 4 bases and J by 6 bases, with 14 bases between them. Germline V gene lookup returns CDR1 SEHNR and CDR2 FQNEAQ (reference sequence). The CDR3 DNA is TGTGCCAGCAGCTCTCGAGCCCGAGGGGATACGCAGTATTTT. Protein product: CASSSRARGDTQYF.

The chain has TRBV28 and TRBJ1-3; D is unresolved. Germline CDR1 reads MDHEN; CDR2 reads SYDVKM. V gave up 7 bases and J gave up 0 bases, with 7 bases separating them. There are 13 residues in the CDR3. The CDR3 bases are TGTGCCAGCATGGCTAGCTCTGGAAACACCATATATTTT. Protein: CASMASSGNTIYF.

This chain links TRBV5-1 with TRBJ1-2; D unresolved. Trimming shortened V by 0 bases and J by 0 bases, and 6 bases separated the two germline ends. This CDR3 is built from 14 residues. Germline loops: CDR1 SGHRS, CDR2 YFSETQ. The CDR3 coding sequence is TGCGCCAGCAGCTTGGCCCTGGCTAACTATGGCTACACCTTC. This translates into CASSLALANYGYTF.

The V and J genes are TRBV7-9 and TRBJ2-5; tentatively, D is TRBD2 (6 bases). Germline V gene sequence: CDR1 SEHNR, CDR2 FQNEAQ (reference sequence). The CDR3 is made up of 14 amino acids. Between the trimmed V and J ends, which lost 1 base and 5 bases, there was a span of 11 bases. CDR3 nucleotide sequence: TGTGCCAGCAGCTTAGGCGGGACCCTGGAGACCCAGTACTTC. It specifies CASSLGGTLETQYF.

For this clonotype: The junction does not match germline at one end; this may be a read error. The chain is built from TRBV5-1 and TRBJ2-5, with TRBD2 as a possible D gene (6 bases). Per the germline V gene, CDR1 is SGHRS and CDR2 is YFSETQ. This CDR3 region has 16 residues. The CDR3 here is CVSSLMGSGGQETQYF. Here the CDR3 DNA reads TGCGTCAGCAGCTTGATGGGTAGCGGAGGGCAAGAGACCCAGTACTTC.

The V and J genes are TRBV7-6 and TRBJ2-7, with 12 positions matching TRBD2. Per germline, CDR1 SGHVS and CDR2 FNYEAQ. This CDR3 comprises 14 residues. J was trimmed by 6 bases and V by 4 bases; bases with no gene match: 4. The DNA for the CDR3 is TGTGCCAGCAGCTCACTAGCGGGAGGTAGCGAGCAGTACTTC. Translation gives CASSSLAGGSEQYF.

The genes are TRBV3-1 and TRBJ1-1; weak D call: TRBD1 (6 bases). Per the germline V gene, CDR1 is LGHDT and CDR2 is YNNKEL (reference sequence). With 3 bases removed from V and 1 base from J, the gap between germline ends came to 12 bases. The CDR3 spans 15 residues. CDR3 loop: CASSQRGQPNTEAFF. DNA for the CDR3: TGTGCCAGCAGCCAGCGAGGACAGCCGAACACTGAAGCTTTCTTT.

This clonotype appeared a few times. The J gene is TRBJ2-1, the V gene TRBV6-1; 9 bases are a match to TRBD2. CDR1 is MNHNS and CDR2 is SASEGT in the germline V gene. V was pared by 0 bases and J by 2 bases, with 5 bases of the junction left unmatched. The CDR3 consists of 17 residues. The CDR3 is CASSEAQRLAAYNEQFF. The CDR3 nucleotides are TGTGCCAGCAGTGAAGCACAGAGACTAGCGGCCTACAATGAGCAGTTCTTC.

This clonotype has a handful of counts. This sequence joins TRBV6-1 and TRBJ1-1, with D maybe TRBD1 (5 bases). The CDR3 covers 14 residues. Trimming stripped 5 bases from V and 2 bases from J, with 12 bases between. Germline CDR1 MNHNS, CDR2 SASEGT. The CDR3 sequence: CASSSRTTNTEAFF. The CDR3 DNA follows: TGTGCCAGCAGTAGTAGGACAACTAACACTGAAGCTTTCTTT.

This clonotype was found a few times. V and J are TRBV2 and TRBJ2-1; TRBD2 might be the D (5 bases). The CDR3 is made up of 13 amino acids. With 4 bases removed from V and 6 bases from J, the gap between germline ends came to 10 bases. Germline V lookup: CDR1 SNHLY, CDR2 FYNNEI. As DNA, the CDR3 is TGTGCCAGCAGTGGGCCCGGAGGCAATGAGCAGTTCTTC. It translates to CASSGPGGNEQFF.

This clonotype was seen more than once but under ten times. The V call is TRBV29-1, the J call TRBJ1-1; TRBD1 matches 8 bases. Unmatched junction bases numbered 7, after V lost 5 bases and J lost 5 bases. Germline CDR1 reads SQVTM; CDR2 reads ANQGSEA. This CDR3 is built from 13 residues. CDR3 in amino acids: CSVWTGSLTEAFF. The CDR3 bases are TGCAGCGTTTGGACAGGGAGTTTGACTGAAGCTTTCTTT.

This clonotype was picked up a small number of times. The J gene is TRBJ1-6, the V gene TRBV20-1; TRBD1 matches at 8 bases. The CDR3 is 14 amino acids. V shed 6 bases, J shed 9 bases, and the junction held 10 bases outside the gene matches. The germline gives CDR1 DFQATT, CDR2 SNEGSKA (reference sequence). The CDR3, as DNA: TGCAGTGCGGTGACACGGACAGGGACTTCACCCCTCCACTTT. Translation: CSAVTRTGTSPLHF.